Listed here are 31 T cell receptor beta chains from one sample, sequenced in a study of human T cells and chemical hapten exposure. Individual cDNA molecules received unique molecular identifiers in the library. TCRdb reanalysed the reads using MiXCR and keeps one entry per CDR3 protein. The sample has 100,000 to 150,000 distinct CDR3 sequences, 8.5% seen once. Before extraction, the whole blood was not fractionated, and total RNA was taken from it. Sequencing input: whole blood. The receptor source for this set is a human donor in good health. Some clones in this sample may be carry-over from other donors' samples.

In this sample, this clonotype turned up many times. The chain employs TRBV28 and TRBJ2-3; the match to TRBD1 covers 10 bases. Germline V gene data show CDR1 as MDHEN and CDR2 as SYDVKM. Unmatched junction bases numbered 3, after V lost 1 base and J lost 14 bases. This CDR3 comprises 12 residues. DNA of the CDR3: TGTGCCAGCAGTTTATCCCGGACAGGGGGGTATTTT. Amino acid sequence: CASSLSRTGGYF.

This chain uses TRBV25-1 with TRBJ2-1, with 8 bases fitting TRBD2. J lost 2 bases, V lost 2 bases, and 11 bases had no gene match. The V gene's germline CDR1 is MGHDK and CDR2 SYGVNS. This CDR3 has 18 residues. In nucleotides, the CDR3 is TGTGCCAGCAGTGAAACCGGGACTAGGTTTGCCGCCTACAATGAGCAGTTCTTC. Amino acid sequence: CASSETGTRFAAYNEQFF. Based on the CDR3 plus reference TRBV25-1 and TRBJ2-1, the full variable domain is EADIYQTPRYLVIGTGKKITLECSQTMGHDKMYWYQQDPGMELHLIHYSYGVNSTEKGDLSSESTVSRIRTEHFPLTLESARPSHTSQYLCASSETGTRFAAYNEQFFGPGTRLTVL.

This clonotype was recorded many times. This CDR3 is CASSLTGNQETQYF. The CDR3 DNA follows: TGTGCCAGCAGCTTAACAGGGAACCAAGAGACCCAGTACTTC. The rearrangement links TRBV7-3 to TRBJ2-5; D is unclear. V lost 0 bases, J lost 0 bases, and 5 bases lay in between. The CDR3 spans 14 residues. CDR1 and CDR2 from the germline V gene are SGHTA and FQGTGA.

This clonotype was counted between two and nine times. CDR3 sequence: CASSPGTDNEQFF. The DNA of the CDR3 is TGTGCCAGCTCACCGGGGACAGACAATGAGCAGTTCTTC. V and J are TRBV18 and TRBJ2-1, with TRBD1 identical over 7 bases. CDR1 and CDR2 from the germline V gene are KGHSH and LQKENI. V lost 3 bases, J lost 5 bases, and 1 base stayed unmatched. The CDR3 totals 13 residues.

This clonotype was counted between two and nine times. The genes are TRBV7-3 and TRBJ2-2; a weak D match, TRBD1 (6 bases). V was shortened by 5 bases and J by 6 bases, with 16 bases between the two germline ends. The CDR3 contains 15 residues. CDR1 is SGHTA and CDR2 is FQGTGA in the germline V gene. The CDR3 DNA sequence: TGTGCCAGCAGCGGGCAGGGGCGCTCCGCCGGGGAGCTGTTTTTT. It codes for CASSGQGRSAGELFF.

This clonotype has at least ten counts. CDR3 region: CASSVTRTDTQYF. The CDR3 DNA sequence: TGTGCCAGCAGTGTGACCCGCACAGATACGCAGTATTTT. This chain links TRBV2 with TRBJ2-3; D ambiguous. CDR3 size: 13 residues. Germline values: CDR1 SNHLY, CDR2 FYNNEI. V lost 4 bases to trimming and J lost 1 base, with 6 bases between them.

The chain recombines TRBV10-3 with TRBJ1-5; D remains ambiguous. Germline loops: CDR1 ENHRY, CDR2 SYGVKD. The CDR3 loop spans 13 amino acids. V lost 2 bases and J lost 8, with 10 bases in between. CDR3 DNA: TGTGCCATCAGTGAGCCGGACGGGAAGCCCCAGCATTTT. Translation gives CAISEPDGKPQHF.

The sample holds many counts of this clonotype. This CDR3 reads CASSQEPPGQSSNYGYTF. The CDR3 region has the DNA TGTGCCAGCAGCCAAGAACCTCCAGGGCAGAGCTCTAACTATGGCTACACCTTC. The chain links TRBV4-2 to TRBJ1-2, with D possibly being TRBD1 (5 bases). Germline loops: CDR1 LGHNA, CDR2 YNFKEQ. The CDR3 length is 18 residues. V dropped 0 bases and J dropped 0 bases, with 17 bases sitting between them.

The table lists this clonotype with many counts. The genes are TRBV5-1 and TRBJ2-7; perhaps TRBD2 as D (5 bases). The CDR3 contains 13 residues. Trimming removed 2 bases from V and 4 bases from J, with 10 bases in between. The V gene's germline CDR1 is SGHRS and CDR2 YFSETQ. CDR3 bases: TGCGCCAGCAGCTTAATAGGGAGTTACGAGCAGTACTTC. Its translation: CASSLIGSYEQYF. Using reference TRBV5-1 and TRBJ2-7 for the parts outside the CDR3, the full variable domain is KAGVTQTPRYLIKTRGQQVTLSCSPISGHRSVSWYQQTPGQGLQFLFEYFSETQRNKGNFPGRFSGRQFSNSRSEMNVSTLELGDSALYLCASSLIGSYEQYFGPGTRLTVT.

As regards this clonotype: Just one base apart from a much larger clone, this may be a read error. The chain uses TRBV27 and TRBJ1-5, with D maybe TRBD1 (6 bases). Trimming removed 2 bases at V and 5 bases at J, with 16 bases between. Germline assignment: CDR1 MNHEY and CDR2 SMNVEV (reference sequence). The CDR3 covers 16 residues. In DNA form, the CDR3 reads TGTGCCAGCAGTTTAGGAGGCGGCAGGGGTCATCAGCCCCAGCATTTT. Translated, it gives CASSLGGGRGHQPQHF.

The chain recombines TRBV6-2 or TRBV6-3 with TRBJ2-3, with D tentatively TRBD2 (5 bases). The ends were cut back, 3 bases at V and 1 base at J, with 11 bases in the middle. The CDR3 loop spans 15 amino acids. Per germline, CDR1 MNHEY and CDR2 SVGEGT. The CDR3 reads CASSYPEEGTDTQYF. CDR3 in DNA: TGTGCCAGCAGTTATCCCGAGGAGGGCACAGATACGCAGTATTTT.

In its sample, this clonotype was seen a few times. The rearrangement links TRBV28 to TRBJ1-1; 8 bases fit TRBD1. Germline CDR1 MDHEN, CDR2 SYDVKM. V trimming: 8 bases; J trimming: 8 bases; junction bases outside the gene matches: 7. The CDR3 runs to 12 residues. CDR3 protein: CASLTGAGEAFF. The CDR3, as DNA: TGTGCCAGCTTGACAGGGGCTGGAGAAGCTTTCTTT. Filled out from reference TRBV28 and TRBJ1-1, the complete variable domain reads DVKVTQSSRYLVKRTGEKVFLECVQDMDHENMFWYRQDPGLGLRLIYFSYDVKMKEKGDIPEGYSVSREKKERFSLILESASTNQTSMYLCASLTGAGEAFFGQGTRLTVV.

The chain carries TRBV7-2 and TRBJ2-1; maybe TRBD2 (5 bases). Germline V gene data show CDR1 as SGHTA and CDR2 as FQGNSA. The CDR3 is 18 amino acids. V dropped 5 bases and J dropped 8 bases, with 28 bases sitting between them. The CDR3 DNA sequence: TGTGCCAGCAGCGCGAACTCCTGGGGTCGGACTTTAGCCGATGAGCAGTTCTTC. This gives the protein CASSANSWGRTLADEQFF.

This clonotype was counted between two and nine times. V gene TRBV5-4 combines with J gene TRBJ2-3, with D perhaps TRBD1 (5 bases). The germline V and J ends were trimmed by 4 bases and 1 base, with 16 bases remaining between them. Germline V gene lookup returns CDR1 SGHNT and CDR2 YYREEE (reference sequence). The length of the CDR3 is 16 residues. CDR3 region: CASSPLKGQGTDTQYF. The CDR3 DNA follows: TGTGCCAGCAGCCCGTTAAAGGGGCAGGGCACAGATACGCAGTATTTT.

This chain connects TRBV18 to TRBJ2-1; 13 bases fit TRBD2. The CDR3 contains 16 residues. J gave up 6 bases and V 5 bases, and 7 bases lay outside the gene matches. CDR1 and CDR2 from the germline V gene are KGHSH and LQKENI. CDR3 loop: CASSFTSGRAINEQFF. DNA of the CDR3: TGTGCCAGCTCATTCACTAGCGGGAGGGCCATCAATGAGCAGTTCTTC.

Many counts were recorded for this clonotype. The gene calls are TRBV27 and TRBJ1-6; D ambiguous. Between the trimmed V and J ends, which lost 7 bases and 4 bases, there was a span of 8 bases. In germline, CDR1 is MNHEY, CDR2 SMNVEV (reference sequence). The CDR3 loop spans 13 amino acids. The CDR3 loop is CASMDGYNSPLHF. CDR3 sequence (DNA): TGTGCCAGCATGGACGGATATAATTCACCCCTCCACTTT.

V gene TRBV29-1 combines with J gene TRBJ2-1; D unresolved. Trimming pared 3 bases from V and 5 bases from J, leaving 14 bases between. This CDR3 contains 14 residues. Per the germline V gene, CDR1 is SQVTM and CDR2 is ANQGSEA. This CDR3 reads CSVDADPRHNEQFF. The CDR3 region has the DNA TGCAGCGTTGATGCGGACCCCCGACACAATGAGCAGTTCTTC.

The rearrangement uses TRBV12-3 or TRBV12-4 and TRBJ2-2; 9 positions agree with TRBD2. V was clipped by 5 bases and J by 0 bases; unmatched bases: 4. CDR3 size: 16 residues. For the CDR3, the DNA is TGTGCCAGCAGTCTATTAGCGGGAGCGAACACCGGGGAGCTGTTTTTT. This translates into CASSLLAGANTGELFF.

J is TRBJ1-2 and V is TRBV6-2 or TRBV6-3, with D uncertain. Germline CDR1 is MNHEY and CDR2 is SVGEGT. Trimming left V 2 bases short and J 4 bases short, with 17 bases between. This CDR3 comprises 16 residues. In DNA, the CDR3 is TGTGCCAGCAGTTACCGACAAGGCCCCGCGCTCTATGGCTACACCTTC. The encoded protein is CASSYRQGPALYGYTF.

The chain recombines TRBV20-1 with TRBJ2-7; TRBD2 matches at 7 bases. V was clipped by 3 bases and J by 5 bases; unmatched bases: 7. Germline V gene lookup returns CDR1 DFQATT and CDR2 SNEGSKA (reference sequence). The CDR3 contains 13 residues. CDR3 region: CSASERGIHEQYF. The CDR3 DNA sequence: TGCAGTGCTAGTGAGCGGGGTATCCACGAGCAGTACTTC.

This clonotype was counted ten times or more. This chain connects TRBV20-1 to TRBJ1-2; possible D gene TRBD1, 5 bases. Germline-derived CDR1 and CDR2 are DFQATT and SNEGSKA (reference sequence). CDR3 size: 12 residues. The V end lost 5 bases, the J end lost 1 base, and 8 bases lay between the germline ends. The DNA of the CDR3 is TGCAGTGCTTACAGGATTAACTATGGCTACACCTTC. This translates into CSAYRINYGYTF.

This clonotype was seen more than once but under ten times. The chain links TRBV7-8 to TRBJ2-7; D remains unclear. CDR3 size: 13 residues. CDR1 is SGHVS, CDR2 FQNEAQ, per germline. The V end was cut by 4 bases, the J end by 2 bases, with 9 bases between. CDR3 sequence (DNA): TGTGCCAGCAGCTCTTCAGGAACCTACGAGCAGTACTTC. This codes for CASSSSGTYEQYF. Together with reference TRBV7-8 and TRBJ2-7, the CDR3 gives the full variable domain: GAGVSQSPRYKVAKRGQDVALRCDPISGHVSLFWYQQALGQGPEFLTYFQNEAQLDKSGLPSDRFFAERPEGSVSTLKIQRTQQEDSAVYLCASSSSGTYEQYFGPGTRLTVT.

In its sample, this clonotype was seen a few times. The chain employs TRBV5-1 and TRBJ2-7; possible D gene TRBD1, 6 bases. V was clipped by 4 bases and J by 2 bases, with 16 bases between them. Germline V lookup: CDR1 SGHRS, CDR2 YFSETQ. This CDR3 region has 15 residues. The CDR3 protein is CASSALRGMAYEQYF. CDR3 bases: TGCGCCAGCAGCGCACTCAGGGGAATGGCCTACGAGCAGTACTTC.

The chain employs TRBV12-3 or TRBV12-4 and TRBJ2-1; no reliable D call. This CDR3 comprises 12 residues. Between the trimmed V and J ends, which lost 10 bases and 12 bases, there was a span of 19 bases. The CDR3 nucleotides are TGTGCCAACAGCCAGCCCTTGGTTGGGCAGTTCTTC. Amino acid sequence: CANSQPLVGQFF.

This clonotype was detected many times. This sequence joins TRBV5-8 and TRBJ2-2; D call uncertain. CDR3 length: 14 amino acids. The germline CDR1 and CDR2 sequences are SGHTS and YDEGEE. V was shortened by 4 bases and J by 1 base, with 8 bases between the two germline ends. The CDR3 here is CASSPGMNTGELFF. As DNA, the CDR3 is TGTGCCAGCAGCCCTGGGATGAACACCGGGGAGCTGTTTTTT.

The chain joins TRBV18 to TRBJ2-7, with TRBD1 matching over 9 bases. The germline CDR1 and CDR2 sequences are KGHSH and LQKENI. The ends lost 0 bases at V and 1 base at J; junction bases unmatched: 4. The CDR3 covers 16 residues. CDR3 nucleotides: TGTGCCAGCTCACCACCGTTAGGACAGGGGTCCTACGAGCAGTACTTC. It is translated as CASSPPLGQGSYEQYF.

The CDR3 loop is CASSQEGTGLTYEQYF. In DNA form, the CDR3 reads TGTGCCAGCAGCCAAGAGGGGACAGGGCTGACCTACGAGCAGTACTTC. The chain combines TRBV3-1 with TRBJ2-7; 9 bases fit TRBD1. Per germline, CDR1 LGHDT and CDR2 YNNKEL (reference sequence). Unmatched junction bases numbered 5, after V lost 0 bases and J lost 2 bases. This CDR3 has 16 amino acids.

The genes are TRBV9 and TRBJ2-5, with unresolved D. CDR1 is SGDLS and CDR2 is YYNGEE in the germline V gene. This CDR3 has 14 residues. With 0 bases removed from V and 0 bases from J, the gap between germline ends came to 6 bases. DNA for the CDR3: TGTGCCAGCAGCGTAGGAGGTTACCAAGAGACCCAGTACTTC. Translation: CASSVGGYQETQYF. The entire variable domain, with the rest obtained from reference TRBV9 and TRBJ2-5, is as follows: DSGVTQTPKHLITATGQRVTLRCSPRSGDLSVYWYQQSLDQGLQFLIQYYNGEERAKGNILERFSAQQFPDLHSELNLSSLELGDSALYFCASSVGGYQETQYFGPGTRLLVL.

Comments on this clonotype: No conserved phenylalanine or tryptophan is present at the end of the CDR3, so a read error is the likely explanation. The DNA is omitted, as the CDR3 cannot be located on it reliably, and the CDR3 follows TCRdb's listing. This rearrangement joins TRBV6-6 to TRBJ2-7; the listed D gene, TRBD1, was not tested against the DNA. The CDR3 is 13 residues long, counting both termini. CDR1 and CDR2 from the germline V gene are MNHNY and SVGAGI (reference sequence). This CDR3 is CASSYSSSDRVTS.

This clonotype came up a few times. CDR3 sequence: CASTNYRALQNEQFF. Written as DNA, the CDR3 is TGTGCCAGTACCAACTATCGGGCCCTCCAAAATGAGCAGTTCTTC. This chain joins TRBV19 and TRBJ2-1; D remains unclear. In germline, CDR1 is LNHDA, CDR2 SQIVND (reference sequence). V lost 7 bases and J 7 bases, leaving 20 bases between the germline ends. The CDR3 is 15 amino acids.

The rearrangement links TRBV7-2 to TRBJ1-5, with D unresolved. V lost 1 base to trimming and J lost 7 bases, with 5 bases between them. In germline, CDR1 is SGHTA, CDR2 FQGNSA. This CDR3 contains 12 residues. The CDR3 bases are TGTGCCAGCAGCTTAGAGAACCAGCCCCAGCATTTT. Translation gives CASSLENQPQHF.